The present entry profiles one T cell receptor (beta chain) with its context. The data derive from a study of CD4 and CD8 cells across lung adenocarcinoma regions. Donors had localized lung adenocarcinoma, a non-small cell lung cancer. CDR1 and CDR2 from the germline V gene are WSHSY and SAAADI. The CDR3 has 14 residues. TCRdb processed the PCR reads anew with MiXCR; each CDR3 protein has one entry. This table has about 12,000 distinct CDR3 sequences, 53% appearing once. This receptor was obtained from a female donor with lung adenocarcinoma. The CD4 and CD8 labels of this study may be unreliable. Sequencing was performed on CD8+ T cells from the center of a lung tumor. This chain uses TRBV10-2 with TRBJ2-1; the D gene could be TRBD1 or TRBD2 (5 bases each). The last part of the DNA fits TRBJ2-7 better; the J call may be wrong. The CDR3: CASSEPGPYEKQYF. Here the CDR3 DNA reads TGCGCCAGCAGTGAGCCGGGGCCCTACGAGAAGCAGTACTTC.